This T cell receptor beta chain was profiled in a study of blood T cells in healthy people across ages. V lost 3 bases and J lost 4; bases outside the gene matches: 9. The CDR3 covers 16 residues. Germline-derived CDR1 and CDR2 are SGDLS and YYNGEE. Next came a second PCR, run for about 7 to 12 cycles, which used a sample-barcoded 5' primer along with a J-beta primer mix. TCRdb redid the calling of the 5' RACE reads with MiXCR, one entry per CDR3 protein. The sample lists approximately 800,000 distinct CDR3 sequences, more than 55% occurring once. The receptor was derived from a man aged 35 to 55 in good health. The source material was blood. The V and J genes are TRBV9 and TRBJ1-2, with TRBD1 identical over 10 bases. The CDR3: CASSASGTGVTYGYTF. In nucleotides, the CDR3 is TGTGCCAGCAGCGCCTCCGGGACAGGGGTTACCTATGGCTACACCTTC.